These 20 T cell receptor beta chains came from one sample sequenced in a study of CD8 T cells in Susac syndrome. A quantity of about 0.5 to 1 ug RNA underwent reverse transcription using random hexamers. TCRdb independently ran MiXCR on the immunoSEQ multiplex PCR reads; one entry per CDR3 protein. The data contain around 300,000 distinct CDR3 sequences, around 90% of them singletons. Sequenced material: CD4+ T cells from PBMCs. The source is a human donor with multiple sclerosis.

This chain uses TRBV28 with TRBJ2-4; 8 bases are a match to TRBD2. Germline lookup yields CDR1 MDHEN and CDR2 SYDVKM. CDR3 length: 18 amino acids. V was clipped by 5 bases and J by 4 bases; unmatched bases: 16. CDR3 DNA sequence: TGTGCCAGCAGTCCCCCGTGGGGGGCGGGAGGTATAAAAAACATTCAGTACTTC. Translating it yields CASSPPWGAGGIKNIQYF.

The rearrangement uses TRBV18 and TRBJ2-1, with 8 bases matching TRBD2. Germline V gives CDR1 KGHSH, CDR2 LQKENI. The CDR3 loop spans 14 amino acids. V shed 6 bases, J shed 0 bases, and the junction held 1 base outside the gene matches. This CDR3 is CASSGTSSYNEQFF. The CDR3 region has the DNA TGTGCCAGCTCGGGGACTAGCTCCTACAATGAGCAGTTCTTC.

This chain connects TRBV7-2 to TRBJ2-1; 7 bases are a match to TRBD2. This CDR3 spans 16 amino acids. Trimming took 1 base from V and 5 from J; bases not matched to a gene: 8. From germline, CDR1 is SGHTA and CDR2 FQGNSA. DNA for the CDR3: TGTGCCAGCAGCTTAGGAGCGGGATCCCACGACAATGAGCAGTTCTTC. Protein sequence: CASSLGAGSHDNEQFF.

The rearrangement uses TRBV7-9 and TRBJ2-5; D tentatively fits TRBD1 or TRBD2 (5 bases each). Deletions cut 5 bases from V and 3 bases from J, with 13 bases between. Germline loops: CDR1 SEHNR, CDR2 FQNEAQ (reference sequence). The CDR3 is 14 amino acids. Here the CDR3 reads CASSPGRGEETQYF. Written as DNA, the CDR3 is TGTGCCAGCAGCCCCGGTCGAGGGGAAGAGACCCAGTACTTC. Complete variable domain (other parts from reference TRBV7-9 and TRBJ2-5): DTGVSQNPRHKITKRGQNVTFRCDPISEHNRLYWYRQTLGQGPEFLTYFQNEAQLEKSRLLSDRFSAERPKGSFSTLEIQRTEQGDSAMYLCASSPGRGEETQYFGPGTRLLVL.

The V gene is TRBV19, the J gene TRBJ1-6, with no clear D. CDR3 length equals 15 residues. The germline gives CDR1 LNHDA, CDR2 SQIVND (reference sequence). V was clipped by 5 bases and J by 3 bases, with 11 bases between them. CDR3 protein: CASSDISGYNSPLHF. CDR3 nucleotides: TGTGCCAGTAGTGATATATCGGGCTATAATTCACCCCTCCACTTT. Looking up the rest from reference TRBV19 and TRBJ1-6 gives the full variable domain: DGGITQSPKYLFRKEGQNVTLSCEQNLNHDAMYWYRQDPGQGLRLIYYSQIVNDFQKGDIAEGYSVSREKKESFPLTVTSAQKNPTAFYLCASSDISGYNSPLHFGNGTRLTVT.

The rearrangement joins TRBV7-9 to TRBJ1-1, with D perhaps matching TRBD1 (6 bases). Germline lookup yields CDR1 SEHNR and CDR2 FQNEAQ (reference sequence). There are 17 residues in the CDR3. Trimming shortened V by 1 base and J by 1 base, and 16 bases separated the two germline ends. The CDR3 nucleotides read TGTGCCAGCAGCTTAGGTCTTCGGCCAGGGGAGAACACTGAAGCTTTCTTT. Residues: CASSLGLRPGENTEAFF.

This rearrangement joins TRBV18 to TRBJ2-2, with a weak D call TRBD2 (6 bases). The ends were cut back, 5 bases at V and 6 bases at J, with 19 bases in the middle. CDR1 is KGHSH, CDR2 LQKENI, per germline. The CDR3 extends over 16 amino acids. The chain's CDR3 is CASSSWAGRGAGELFF. The CDR3 nucleotides read TGTGCCAGCTCATCCTGGGCGGGAAGAGGTGCCGGGGAGCTGTTTTTT.

This chain uses TRBV4-1 with TRBJ2-7, with D hard to call. CDR1 and CDR2 from the germline V gene are MGHRA and YSYEKL. Between the trimmed V and J ends, which lost 0 bases and 7 bases, there was a span of 10 bases. The CDR3 runs 13 residues. The chain's CDR3 is CASSQEGSREQYF. CDR3 nucleotide sequence: TGCGCCAGCAGCCAAGAAGGCTCACGGGAGCAGTACTTC.

The chain recombines TRBV9 with TRBJ2-3; D is tentatively TRBD1 or TRBD2 (5 bases each). This CDR3 is 14 amino acids long. The V end was cut by 4 bases, the J end by 2 bases, with 11 bases between. The germline gives CDR1 SGDLS, CDR2 YYNGEE. The CDR3 is CASSRDAATDTQYF. The DNA of the CDR3 is TGTGCCAGCAGCCGGGACGCCGCCACAGATACGCAGTATTTT.

This clonotype was observed once. J is TRBJ1-1 and V is TRBV19; no reliable D call. V was trimmed by 2 bases and J by 0 bases, leaving 7 bases between them. The CDR3 sequence is 14 residues long. Germline V gene data show CDR1 as LNHDA and CDR2 as SQIVND (reference sequence). The CDR3 region has the DNA TGTGCCAGTAGTATACCCGGTGTGAACACTGAAGCTTTCTTT. Its protein is CASSIPGVNTEAFF.

DNA of the CDR3: TGTGCCAGCAGTGACGACTTGGCTGGCTACACCTTC. Protein: CASSDDLAGYTF. V gene TRBV25-1 combines with J gene TRBJ1-2; unclear D gene. Looked up from germline, CDR1 is MGHDK and CDR2 is SYGVNS. The V end was cut by 3 bases, the J end by 7 bases, with 9 bases between. CDR3 length equals 12 residues.

The chain employs TRBV29-1 and TRBJ1-1; D not certain. Trimming removed 4 bases from V and 4 bases from J, with 10 bases in between. In germline, CDR1 is SQVTM, CDR2 ANQGSEA. This CDR3 has 12 amino acids. The CDR3 loop is CSVGATSTEAFF. DNA for the CDR3: TGCAGCGTTGGCGCCACGAGCACTGAAGCTTTCTTT.

The chain links TRBV20-1 to TRBJ2-7; D may be TRBD1 or TRBD2 (5 bases each). This CDR3 region has 16 residues. Germline loops: CDR1 DFQATT, CDR2 SNEGSKA (reference sequence). V lost 3 bases and J lost 6, with 24 bases in between. For the CDR3, the DNA is TGCAGTGCTAGTTCTCCTGGGCAGAGGGGCTTTGGCGAGCAGTACTTC. Amino acid sequence: CSASSPGQRGFGEQYF.

This clonotype has just one count. V usage is TRBV11-3 and J usage is TRBJ1-1; D is unclear. The germline V and J ends were trimmed by 0 bases and 0 bases, with 8 bases remaining between them. CDR1 and CDR2 from the germline V gene are SGHNT and YENEEA. The CDR3 consists of 15 residues. The CDR3 coding sequence is TGTGCCAGCAGCTTAGACCAAGGAATGAACACTGAAGCTTTCTTT. Protein: CASSLDQGMNTEAFF.

The chain joins TRBV20-1 to TRBJ2-1; TRBD2 matches at 7 bases. The CDR3 length is 15 residues. Germline V gives CDR1 DFQATT, CDR2 SNEGSKA (reference sequence). Trimming took 0 bases from V and 5 from J; bases not matched to a gene: 7. CDR3 coding DNA: TGCAGTGCTAGAGATGGGCTAGCGGTGGACAATGAGCAGTTCTTC. It codes for CSARDGLAVDNEQFF.

The rearrangement links TRBV5-4 to TRBJ2-2; 12 bases align to TRBD2. CDR1 and CDR2 (germline): SGHNT, YYREEE (reference sequence). The CDR3 runs 17 residues. After removal of 3 bases from V and 3 bases from J, the junction contained 6 bases not matched to a gene. This CDR3 is CASSSYRLAGDTGELFF. CDR3 nucleotide sequence: TGTGCCAGCAGCTCATATAGACTAGCGGGAGACACCGGGGAGCTGTTTTTT.

This clonotype was seen just once. The chain links TRBV4-1 to TRBJ2-1, with D possibly being TRBD1 or TRBD2 (5 bases each). V lost 8 bases and J 4 bases, leaving 12 bases between the germline ends. CDR1 MGHRA and CDR2 YSYEKL come from the germline V gene. The CDR3 length is 13 residues. CDR3 protein: CASLGPRYNEQFF. DNA for the CDR3: TGCGCCAGCTTGGGACCGCGATACAATGAGCAGTTCTTC.

The gene calls are TRBV19 and TRBJ2-6, with D perhaps TRBD1 (5 bases). The CDR3 totals 18 residues. Per the germline V gene, CDR1 is LNHDA and CDR2 is SQIVND (reference sequence). The V gene lost 3 bases and the J gene lost 0 bases, with 15 bases spanning the gap. This CDR3 is CASSIGHWGTSGANVLTF. The CDR3 bases are TGTGCCAGTAGTATTGGGCACTGGGGCACCTCTGGGGCCAACGTCCTGACTTTC.

The chain joins TRBV2 to TRBJ2-7; D unresolved. V was shortened by 7 bases and J by 5 bases, with 15 bases between the two germline ends. Germline V gene data show CDR1 as SNHLY and CDR2 as FYNNEI. This CDR3 comprises 13 residues. The CDR3 DNA is TGTGCCAGCAATGGACGCCACGGAGACGAGCAGTACTTC. It translates to CASNGRHGDEQYF.

The chain carries TRBV7-6 and TRBJ1-6; tentative D call: TRBD1 (6 bases). Per germline, CDR1 SGHVS and CDR2 FNYEAQ. Trimming stripped 2 bases from V and 10 bases from J, with 15 bases between. The CDR3 spans 15 residues. The CDR3 reads CASSLIEQGKSPLHF. The CDR3, as DNA: TGTGCCAGCAGCTTAATTGAGCAGGGGAAGTCACCCCTCCACTTT.